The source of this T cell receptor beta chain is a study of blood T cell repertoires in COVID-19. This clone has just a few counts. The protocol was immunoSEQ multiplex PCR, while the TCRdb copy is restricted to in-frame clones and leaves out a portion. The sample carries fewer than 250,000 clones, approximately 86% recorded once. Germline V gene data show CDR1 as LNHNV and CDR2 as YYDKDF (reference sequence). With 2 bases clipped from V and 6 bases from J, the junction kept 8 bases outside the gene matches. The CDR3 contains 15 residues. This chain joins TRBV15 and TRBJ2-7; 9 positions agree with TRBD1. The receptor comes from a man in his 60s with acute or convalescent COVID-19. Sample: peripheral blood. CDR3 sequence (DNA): TGTGCCACCAGCAGATCACCCGGGACAGGGCTCGAGCAGTACTTC. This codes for CATSRSPGTGLEQYF. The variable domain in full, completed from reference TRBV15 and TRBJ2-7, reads DAMVIQNPRYQVTQFGKPVTLSCSQTLNHNVMYWYQQKSSQAPKLLFHYYDKDFNNEADTPDNFQSRRPNTSFCFLDIRSPGLGDTAMYLCATSRSPGTGLEQYFGPGTRLTVT.